A selection of T cell receptor beta chains follows, all from one sample in a study of shared clonotypes between healthy human individuals. Using immunoSEQ multiplex PCR, the repertoire was profiled, and TCRdb retains in-frame clones only, with some absent. The sample yields fewer than 1.8 million clones, 98% seen once. The sample taken for sequencing was naive CD4+ T cells sorted from blood. These receptors were taken from a man aged 30 to 39 in good health. Both conserved end residues are part of each CDR3.

19 TRBJ2-3 TRBV5-1 CASSAYYGSGRLRADTQYF
16 TRBJ2-1 TRBV10-1 CASRTKQGRAYNEQFF
13 TRBJ1-5 TRBV5-1 CASSLQGDQPQHF
16 TRBJ2-5 TRBV27 CASSLKTSPRVGTQYF
16 TRBJ1-3 TRBV9 CASTPGSPAEGNTIYF
15 TRBJ2-7 TRBV28 CASSLLDRERGEQYF
12 TRBJ2-7 TRBV10-3 CAIRPDTYEQYF
15 TRBJ1-5 TRBV28 CASSPSWGVGQPQHF
13 TRBJ2-5 TRBV10-2 CASRGGFQETQYF
15 TRBJ2-4 TRBV15 CATSITGDAKNIQYF
14 TRBJ1-4 TRBV4-3 CASSQRQGGEKLFF
15 TRBJ1-2 TRBV18 CASPPFELTNYGYTF
15 TRBJ2-5 TRBV7-6 CASSLTPGNQETQYF
13 TRBJ1-1 TRBV18 CASSPVDRVPAFF
13 TRBJ1-3 TRBV5-1 CASSLDELNTIYF
14 TRBJ2-6 TRBV5-1 CASSLLDGANVLTF
16 TRBJ2-5 TRBV29-1 CSVEWTSGGYQETQYF
12 TRBJ2-5 TRBV6-5 CASSYAQETQYF
14 TRBJ1-4 TRBV2 CASSEEAVIEKLFF
12 TRBJ2-3 TRBV5-1 CASSSPTDTQYF
15 TRBJ2-3 TRBV18 CASSPGLAGHDTQYF
12 TRBJ1-2 TRBV28 CASSFRGYGYTF
15 TRBJ2-1 TRBV5-6 CASSFKREEYNEQFF
13 TRBJ2-2 TRBV9 CASSVSPTGELFF
16 TRBJ1-2 TRBV7-8 CASSSFRDSLNYGYTF
15 TRBJ2-2 TRBV11-2 CASTGTGAITGELFF
14 TRBJ2-3 TRBV18 CASSREGGLDTQYF
15 TRBJ1-2 TRBV18 CASSLGQFPMTGYTF
12 TRBJ2-5 TRBV4-1 CASSQIGETQYF
14 TRBJ2-3 TRBV27 CASRRGQRADTQYF
14 TRBJ2-7 TRBV10-1 CASSETDSLLGQYF
14 TRBJ1-1 TRBV6-1 CASRGLGKKFEAFF
15 TRBJ2-7 TRBV18 CASSPPQLPTYEQYF
12 TRBJ2-5 TRBV30 CAWDRIEETQYF
15 TRBJ1-2 TRBV4-3 CASSQDLSGHYGYTF
15 TRBJ2-2 TRBV28 CASSLAGANTGELFF
16 TRBJ2-5 TRBV9 CASSEGSTGRRETQYF
17 TRBJ2-1 TRBV11-2 CASSTPGLASSYNEQFF
16 TRBJ2-7 TRBV5-1 CASSLIPWQGAYEQYF
13 TRBJ1-1 TRBV5-1 CASSPSMNTEAFF
15 TRBJ1-1 TRBV28 CASSPTPMGRTEAFF
14 TRBJ1-2 TRBV13 CASSPVFGRDGYTF
15 TRBJ2-3 TRBV6-1 CASSVGIQGTDTQYF
15 TRBJ2-7 TRBV6-5 CASSYLQSGPYEQYF
15 TRBJ2-5 TRBV5-6 CASSFGSPGQETQYF
13 TRBJ2-1 TRBV5-1 CASREAWGGFWFF
17 TRBJ2-1 TRBV10-2 CASSGTSAGLSYNEQFF
13 TRBJ2-7 TRBV18 CASSPKDSYEQYF
16 TRBJ1-5 TRBV11-2 CASSFGQGDGNQPQHF
14 TRBJ2-5 TRBV5-4 CASSFGQGRETQYF
14 TRBJ2-5 TRBV5-5 CASSLGSYQETQYF
15 TRBJ1-1 TRBV15 CATSRVHGGATEAFF